Detailed here is one T cell receptor (beta chain). The sample is drawn from a study of shared clonotypes between healthy human individuals. For the study at large: Researchers drew samples from a couple of women and three men aged 18 to 49.

J was trimmed by 5 bases and V by 4 bases; bases with no gene match: 8. Germline V gene sequence: CDR1 GTSNPN, CDR2 SVGIG (reference sequence). This CDR3 region has 14 residues. Every subset had its genomic DNA shared out evenly among several immunoSEQ plates. The replicate PCRs on unsorted PBMC were given 250 to 350 ng DNA, which is about 27,000 T cell genomes. PBMC DNA, left unsorted, was sequenced on ten immunoSEQ deep assay plates. Using immunoSEQ multiplex PCR, the repertoire was profiled, and TCRdb retains in-frame clones only, with some absent. The repertoire holds about 490,000 clones, 60% to 85% seen once, with over 10% in the top ten.

This sequence originates from a woman between 35 and 50 years old in good health. Some clones in this sample may be carry-over from other donors' samples. The sequenced sample was PBMCs. The chain employs TRBV30 and TRBJ2-7; 10 positions agree with TRBD2. The CDR3 reads CAWIGLAVDDEQYF. The CDR3 DNA sequence: TGTGCCTGGATCGGACTAGCGGTCGATGACGAGCAGTACTTC.